This T cell receptor (beta chain) was recovered during a study of blood T cell repertoires in COVID-19. Study information: Italy, Spain and the United States were the sources of the convalescent and acute COVID-19 samples. The cDNA or gDNA used as material had been derived from T cells, B-cell-depleted T cells, or PBMCs.

Per the original data handling: Estimates of nucleated cell counts were drawn from the amplification of reference gene primers. Using immunoSEQ multiplex PCR, the repertoire was profiled, and TCRdb retains in-frame clones only, with some absent. V, J and clone size were drawn from that table, and D and trimming were deduced from the DNA. This table holds roughly 250,000 clones, 80% to 85% found once. Trimming at V came to 2 bases and at J to 6 bases, leaving 6 bases not matched to a gene. Germline V CDR1 and CDR2: MNHEY, SVGAGI. This CDR3 spans 15 amino acids. This receptor was obtained from a man aged 50 or older with active or convalescent COVID-19. The sequenced sample was peripheral blood. The chain carries TRBV6-5 and TRBJ2-3; 9 nucleotides line up with TRBD1. In DNA form, the CDR3 reads TGTGCCAGCAGTTACGCCGGGACAGGGTTCGATACGCAGTATTTT. Amino acid sequence: CASSYAGTGFDTQYF.